This entry concerns a single T cell receptor beta chain. During active infection, Seattle patients enrolled and were then monitored through disease. The germline V and J ends were trimmed by 5 bases and 6 bases, with 13 bases remaining between them. The V gene's germline CDR1 is SQVTM and CDR2 ANQGSEA. CDR3 size: 13 residues. These data are taken from a study of blood T cell repertoires in COVID-19. Across the whole study: From the United States, Italy and Spain came samples of acute and convalescent COVID-19. T cells, B-cell-depleted T cells, or PBMCs supplied cDNA or gDNA.

In the authors' methods: Researchers report that nucleated cell counts were estimated from reference gene primer amplification. Clones were sequenced by immunoSEQ multiplex PCR, and TCRdb holds only the in-frame ones, with some missing. V and J calls and clone size are copied from that table; D and trimming were computed from the DNA. The sample includes 210,000 or so clones, less than 85% of them seen just once. The receptor was derived from a woman aged 80 or over with COVID-19, enrolled during active disease. Sequenced sample: peripheral blood. This chain links TRBV29-1 with TRBJ2-2; no definite D call. CDR3 residues: CSVPFPVSGELFF. The CDR3 bases are TGCAGCGTTCCCTTCCCGGTCTCCGGGGAGCTGTTTTTT.